Listed here are 14 T cell receptor beta chains from one sample, sequenced in a study of CXCR3-negative and CXCR3-positive naive CD8 T cells. The method, 5' RACE with UMI labels, was used to prepare the TRB cDNA libraries. One entry per CDR3 protein, without DNA, is what TCRdb gives after re-calling the 5' RACE reads. The sample totals about 41,000 distinct CDR3 sequences. The sample was naive CXCR3- CD8+ T cells from blood. As to subset: CD45RO-CCR7+CD27+CD95- naive CD8+ T cells lacking CXCR3 (TNR3-). All receptors derive from a human donor in good health. Some clones in this sample may be carry-over from other donors' samples.

The rearrangement uses TRBV5-1 and TRBJ1-1; the TCRdb D gene call, TRBD1, has no DNA to confirm it. This CDR3 comprises 12 residues. Germline V gene lookup returns CDR1 SGHRS and CDR2 YFSETQ. This chain's CDR3 is CASSLGGDEAFF.

The chain employs TRBV7-2 and TRBJ2-1; TCRdb proposes TRBD2, but this gene call is untestable without DNA. The CDR3 is 13 amino acids. Germline CDR1 is SGHTA and CDR2 is FQGNSA. The CDR3 protein is CASSSGGWDEQFF.

The J gene is TRBJ2-5, the V gene TRBV5-1; TCRdb's D gene call, TRBD1, goes unchecked for lack of DNA. The length of the CDR3 is 14 residues. The germline V gene has CDR1 SGHRS and CDR2 YFSETQ. CDR3 sequence reads: CASSLVGGPAAQYF.

The genes are TRBV7-9 and TRBJ2-1; the D call of TRBD2 rests on TCRdb alone, since no DNA is present to check it. The CDR3 runs to 13 residues. The germline gives CDR1 SEHNR, CDR2 FQNEAQ (reference sequence). CDR3 residues: CASSVTSPNEQFF.

The rearrangement uses TRBV6-5 and TRBJ2-5; as DNA is missing, the TRBD1 call by TCRdb cannot be tested. CDR3 length: 15 amino acids. CDR1 is MNHEY, CDR2 SVGAGI, per germline. The CDR3 sequence: CASSYRLGAGETQYF.

The chain joins TRBV7-3 to TRBJ2-3; TCRdb indicates TRBD1, and absent DNA this call remains unverified. CDR1 is SGHTA and CDR2 is FQGTGA in the germline V gene. The CDR3 contains 14 residues. CDR3 in amino acids: CASSLMDNTDTQYF.

The V call is TRBV7-9, the J call TRBJ2-5; TCRdb names TRBD1, which stays unverified in the absence of DNA. The CDR3 runs to 15 residues. Germline V CDR1 and CDR2: SEHNR, FQNEAQ (reference sequence). CDR3 loop: CASSYIWGEQETQYF.

The chain uses TRBV7-9 and TRBJ2-3; lacking DNA, the TRBD1 call made by TCRdb goes unchecked. There are 16 residues in the CDR3. Germline V gives CDR1 SEHNR, CDR2 FQNEAQ (reference sequence). CDR3 region: CASSYPESPSTDTQYF.

The CDR3 protein is CASNRGGGGNIQYF. This sequence joins TRBV28 and TRBJ2-4; TCRdb returns TRBD1, unconfirmable since there is no DNA. Germline V gene data show CDR1 as MDHEN and CDR2 as SYDVKM. The CDR3 is made up of 14 amino acids.

The chain combines TRBV7-9 with TRBJ1-6. The CDR3 covers 16 residues. Germline CDR1 reads SEHNR; CDR2 reads FQNEAQ (reference sequence). The chain's CDR3 is CASSPLGPHYNSPLHF.

The V and J genes are TRBV7-9 and TRBJ2-3; TCRdb's D call, TRBD1, is unchecked because there is no DNA. Per germline, CDR1 SEHNR and CDR2 FQNEAQ (reference sequence). The CDR3 sequence is 14 residues long. This CDR3 reads CASLGAASTDTQYF.

According to its frequency, this clonotype is medium-sized. The J gene is TRBJ1-5, the V gene TRBV5-1. In germline, CDR1 is SGHRS, CDR2 YFSETQ. This CDR3 spans 13 amino acids. This CDR3 is CASSFGTDQPQHF.

CDR3 region: CASSSLDRFSYEQYF. V is TRBV7-2 and J is TRBJ2-7; the TCRdb call, TRBD1, lacks DNA for checking. This CDR3 region has 15 residues. Germline assignment: CDR1 SGHTA and CDR2 FQGNSA.

Measured by frequency, this clonotype is medium-sized. The chain is built from TRBV2 and TRBJ1-1. The CDR3 is 11 amino acids. The germline V gene encodes CDR1 SNHLY and CDR2 FYNNEI. The CDR3 spells CASSDAGEAFF.